These 27 T cell receptor beta chains share one sample of origin, sequenced in a study of T cell changes during pregnancy in multiple sclerosis. The table came from immunoSEQ multiplex PCR; TCRdb's copy has only in-frame clones and leaves some out. Seen here are fewer than 100,000 clones, approximately 94% observed once, and the top ten hold 2.5% to 3%. The sample in question was peripheral blood, obtained after pregnancy. The receptors shown here come from a female donor in good health, enrolled as a control in a pregnancy study.

V is TRBV2 and J is TRBJ2-2; TRBD2 aligns across 13 bases. V trimming: 4 bases; J trimming: 0 bases; junction bases outside the gene matches: 8. This CDR3 contains 19 residues. CDR1 SNHLY and CDR2 FYNNEI come from the germline V gene. The CDR3 loop is CASSGPGLAGIPNTGELFF. CDR3 coding DNA: TGTGCCAGCAGTGGACCGGGACTAGCGGGGATTCCGAACACCGGGGAGCTGTTTTTT.

This sequence joins TRBV9 and TRBJ2-2; 12 nucleotides match TRBD2. The CDR3 runs to 18 residues. CDR1 is SGDLS and CDR2 is YYNGEE in the germline V gene. The ends lost 4 bases at V and 4 bases at J; junction bases unmatched: 11. The CDR3, as DNA: TGTGCCAGCAGCAAGACTAGCGGGGGCCCGGCTTTCACCGGGGAGCTGTTTTTT. It codes for CASSKTSGGPAFTGELFF.

The chain couples TRBV5-4 to TRBJ2-1; D is perhaps TRBD2 (7 bases). The CDR3 runs to 15 residues. V lost 6 bases and J lost 2, with 15 bases in between. Germline V CDR1 and CDR2: SGHNT, YYREEE (reference sequence). The CDR3 DNA sequence: TGTGCCAGCACCCGGGGGGCGGTCGCCTACAATGAGCAGTTCTTC. Encoded protein: CASTRGAVAYNEQFF.

V and J are TRBV5-1 and TRBJ2-1; 10 bases line up with TRBD2. The length of the CDR3 is 15 residues. Trimming cost V 5 bases and J 0 bases; bases outside gene matches: 2. CDR1 is SGHRS, CDR2 YFSETQ, per germline. This chain's CDR3 is CASRLAGSSYNEQFF. CDR3 DNA: TGCGCCAGCAGACTAGCGGGGAGCTCCTACAATGAGCAGTTCTTC.

For this clone: Other DNA sequences in this specimen translate into the identical CDR3. The CDR3 nucleotides read TGTGCCAGCTCACCAGGACAGAAAGAGACCCAGTACTTC. It translates to CASSPGQKETQYF. The gene calls are TRBV18 and TRBJ2-5; D might be TRBD1 (6 bases). V lost 2 bases and J 3 bases, leaving 7 bases between the germline ends. The germline V gene encodes CDR1 KGHSH and CDR2 LQKENI. There are 13 residues in the CDR3.

The chain uses TRBV7-2 and TRBJ1-1; D not certain. Trimming shortened V by 2 bases and J by 3 bases, and 10 bases separated the two germline ends. The CDR3 spans 14 residues. Looked up from germline, CDR1 is SGHTA and CDR2 is FQGNSA. The CDR3, as DNA: TGTGCCAGCAGCTTACGCGGTTGGGACACTGAAGCTTTCTTT. The encoded protein is CASSLRGWDTEAFF.

The chain carries TRBV11-2 and TRBJ2-4; TRBD2 aligns across 13 bases. CDR1 is SGHAT and CDR2 is FQNNGV in the germline V gene. The CDR3 length is 18 residues. Trimming took 5 bases from V and 0 from J; bases not matched to a gene: 7. CDR3 bases: TGTGCCAGCAGCCCCGACCGGACTAGCGGGAGAGCCAAAAACATTCAGTACTTC. This encodes CASSPDRTSGRAKNIQYF.

J is TRBJ2-7 and V is TRBV2, with D maybe TRBD1 (5 bases). Germline lookup yields CDR1 SNHLY and CDR2 FYNNEI. V lost 7 bases to trimming and J lost 0 bases, with 13 bases between them. This CDR3 is 14 amino acids long. The DNA for the CDR3 is TGTGCCAGCACCCTACAGGTAGGCTCCTACGAGCAGTACTTC. It translates to CASTLQVGSYEQYF.

This sequence joins TRBV7-9 and TRBJ2-3; D remains unclear. Trimming stripped 2 bases from V and 2 bases from J, with 8 bases between. The CDR3 runs 14 residues. Germline CDR1 reads SEHNR; CDR2 reads FQNEAQ (reference sequence). CDR3 in DNA: TGTGCCAGCAGCTTACTCCTTCTCACAGATACGCAGTATTTT. Translating it yields CASSLLLLTDTQYF.

This clone turned up a few times. V gene TRBV30 combines with J gene TRBJ1-1; D is undetermined. The V gene's germline CDR1 is GTSNPN and CDR2 SVGIG (reference sequence). Trimming shortened V by 3 bases and J by 9 bases, and 14 bases separated the two germline ends. The CDR3 runs to 12 residues. CDR3 DNA: TGTGCCTGGAGGGCGGGGTCAGGAAAAGCTTTCTTT. Protein product: CAWRAGSGKAFF.

This chain uses TRBV27 with TRBJ2-1; maybe TRBD2 (6 bases). This CDR3 spans 14 amino acids. Trimming shortened V by 1 base and J by 4 bases, and 8 bases separated the two germline ends. Germline lookup yields CDR1 MNHEY and CDR2 SMNVEV (reference sequence). The CDR3 is CASSLLGGYNEQFF. The CDR3 DNA sequence: TGTGCCAGCAGTTTATTGGGGGGTTACAATGAGCAGTTCTTC.

J is TRBJ2-2 and V is TRBV12-2; the table gives TRBD2 as D, unverified against the DNA. TRBV12-2 is a pseudogene segment. The CDR3 is 19 amino acids. CDR3 amino acids: CASRWRYPKGAGAAGELFF. The CDR3 nucleotides read TGTGCAAGTCGCTGGAGGTACCCCAAGGGTGCGGGAGCGGCCGGGGAGCTGTTTTTT.

V and J are TRBV19 and TRBJ1-3; D is undetermined. Germline CDR1 reads LNHDA; CDR2 reads SQIVND (reference sequence). Trimming shortened V by 8 bases and J by 0 bases, and 5 bases separated the two germline ends. This CDR3 has 12 amino acids. DNA for the CDR3: TGTGCCAGTGCTAGCTCTGGAAACACCATATATTTT. This gives the protein CASASSGNTIYF.

The chain combines TRBV5-6 with TRBJ1-1; D unresolved. This CDR3 has 12 residues. The germline gives CDR1 SGHDT, CDR2 YYEEEE. V shed 4 bases and J shed 8 bases, with 12 bases lying between them. The CDR3 bases are TGTGCCAGCAGCCTTAGCTTTGGGGAAGCTTTCTTT. Translating it yields CASSLSFGEAFF. The whole variable domain, remainder taken from reference TRBV5-6 and TRBJ1-1, is DAGVTQSPTHLIKTRGQQVTLRCSPKSGHDTVSWYQQALGQGPQFIFQYYEEEERQRGNFPDRFSGHQFPNYSSELNVNALLLGDSALYLCASSLSFGEAFFGQGTRLTVV.

CDR3 loop: CASSDKASGRNEQFF. The CDR3 DNA reads TGTGCCAGCAGTGATAAGGCTAGCGGGAGGAATGAGCAGTTCTTC. V usage is TRBV6-1 and J usage is TRBJ2-1; TRBD2 matches at 11 bases. V dropped 3 bases and J dropped 7; count of bases not matched to a gene: 5. The germline V gene encodes CDR1 MNHNS and CDR2 SASEGT. The CDR3 has 15 amino acids.

The chain joins TRBV5-1 to TRBJ2-2; D not certain. Germline-derived CDR1 and CDR2 are SGHRS and YFSETQ. This CDR3 is built from 15 residues. Trimming shortened V by 4 bases and J by 0 bases, and 10 bases separated the two germline ends. CDR3 in DNA: TGCGCCAGCAGCCCCTTCTCCCCGAACACCGGGGAGCTGTTTTTT. Amino acids: CASSPFSPNTGELFF.

The chain joins TRBV21-1 to TRBJ2-7; no DNA check was done on the table's D call, TRBD1. TRBV21-1 is given as a pseudogene. This CDR3 region has 17 residues. CDR3 in DNA: TGTGCCAGCAAGTCTAGAGTCCTCACGACAGGGAGGTACGAGCAGTACTTC. Encoded protein: CASKSRVLTTGRYEQYF.

The chain combines TRBV19 with TRBJ2-5; D may be TRBD2 (5 bases). The CDR3 loop spans 11 amino acids. CDR1 and CDR2 (germline): LNHDA, SQIVND (reference sequence). The V end was cut by 8 bases, the J end by 4 bases, with 8 bases between. The CDR3 sequence: CASRGRETQYF. The CDR3 DNA reads TGTGCCAGTCGGGGTAGAGAGACCCAGTACTTC.

This clone was detected a few times. The chain has TRBV27 and TRBJ1-1; 9 bases match TRBD1. V gave up 4 bases and J gave up 2 bases; unmatched junction bases: 5. The CDR3 is 15 residues long. Looked up from germline, CDR1 is MNHEY and CDR2 is SMNVEV (reference sequence). CDR3 sequence reads: CASSSRTGVNTEAFF. The DNA of the CDR3 is TGTGCCAGCAGTTCCCGGACAGGGGTCAACACTGAAGCTTTCTTT.

The chain links TRBV27 to TRBJ2-3; 9 bases map to TRBD1. Germline loops: CDR1 MNHEY, CDR2 SMNVEV (reference sequence). CDR3 length: 19 amino acids. J gave up 2 bases and V 6 bases, and 18 bases lay outside the gene matches. CDR3 region: CASSRKVQWGQGFTDTQYF. The CDR3 bases are TGTGCCAGCAGCCGTAAGGTGCAGTGGGGACAGGGCTTCACAGATACGCAGTATTTT.

This sequence joins TRBV28 and TRBJ2-7, with TRBD2 matching 7 bases. Germline CDR1 MDHEN, CDR2 SYDVKM. V lost 5 bases, J lost 3 bases, and 10 bases stayed unmatched. The CDR3 runs 15 residues. DNA of the CDR3: TGTGCCAGCAGTCCCAGCGGCGGGGGTCGCTACGAGCAGTACTTC. It yields the protein CASSPSGGGRYEQYF.

V and J are TRBV7-2 and TRBJ2-5, with TRBD2 matching over 9 bases. J lost 2 bases, V lost 3 bases, and 1 base had no gene match. Per the germline V gene, CDR1 is SGHTA and CDR2 is FQGNSA. The CDR3 sequence is 14 residues long. This chain's CDR3 is CASSLGLAQETQYF. Here the CDR3 DNA reads TGTGCCAGCAGCTTGGGACTAGCTCAAGAGACCCAGTACTTC.

V and J are TRBV10-3 and TRBJ2-2; TRBD1 is a possible D gene (5 bases). The ends were cut back, 5 bases at V and 5 bases at J, with 9 bases in the middle. CDR1 and CDR2 (germline): ENHRY, SYGVKD. CDR3 size: 13 residues. DNA of the CDR3: TGTGCCATCAGTCAGACAGAAACCGGGGAGCTGTTTTTT. This codes for CAISQTETGELFF.

The chain links TRBV4-2 to TRBJ2-7; tentatively, D is TRBD2 (5 bases). Trimming removed 0 bases from V and 0 bases from J, with 15 bases in between. The CDR3 has 17 amino acids. In germline, CDR1 is LGHNA, CDR2 YNFKEQ. In DNA, the CDR3 is TGTGCCAGCAGCCAAGATGGGATGGCGGGTAGCTCCTACGAGCAGTACTTC. As protein: CASSQDGMAGSSYEQYF.

This chain links TRBV6-1 with TRBJ2-7; TRBD1 matches at 7 bases. The CDR3 is 14 residues long. V lost 3 bases and J lost 6; bases outside the gene matches: 8. Per germline, CDR1 MNHNS and CDR2 SASEGT. CDR3 bases: TGTGCCAGCAGTGATGTAGGGACAGCTAGCGAGCAGTACTTC. Encoded protein: CASSDVGTASEQYF.

The chain links TRBV25-1 to TRBJ2-7, with a tentative D call TRBD2 (6 bases). The germline V gene has CDR1 MGHDK and CDR2 SYGVNS. Trimming stripped 7 bases from V and 4 bases from J, with 8 bases between. This CDR3 has 11 residues. The CDR3 sequence is CASTEGYEQYF. The CDR3, as DNA: TGTGCCAGCACGGAGGGTTACGAGCAGTACTTC.

The chain couples TRBV6-5 to TRBJ1-1, with 7 bases that match TRBD1. This CDR3 region has 16 residues. Germline CDR1 MNHEY, CDR2 SVGAGI. V was clipped by 2 bases and J by 1 base; unmatched bases: 7. The CDR3 region has the DNA TGTGCCAGCAGTTACCTGACAGGGAGACAGAACACTGAAGCTTTCTTT. It is translated as CASSYLTGRQNTEAFF.